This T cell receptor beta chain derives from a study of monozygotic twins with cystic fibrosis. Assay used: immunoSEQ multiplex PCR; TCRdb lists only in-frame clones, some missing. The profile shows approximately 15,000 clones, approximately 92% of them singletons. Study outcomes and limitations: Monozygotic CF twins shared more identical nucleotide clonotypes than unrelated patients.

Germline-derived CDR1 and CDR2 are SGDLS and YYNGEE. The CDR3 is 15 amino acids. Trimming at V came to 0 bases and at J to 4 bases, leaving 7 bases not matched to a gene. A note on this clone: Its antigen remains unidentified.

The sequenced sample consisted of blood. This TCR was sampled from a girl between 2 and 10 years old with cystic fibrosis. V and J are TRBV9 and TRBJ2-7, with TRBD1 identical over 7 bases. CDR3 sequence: CASSVAGTASYEQYF. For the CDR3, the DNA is TGTGCCAGCAGCGTAGCAGGGACAGCTTCATACGAGCAGTACTTC.